The clone carrying this TCR beta chain has a handful of counts. Its antigen remains unidentified. TCRdb redid the calling of the 5' RACE reads with MiXCR, one entry per CDR3 protein. The table records some 200,000 distinct CDR3 sequences, 3% to 4% of them present only once. This sample is part of a study of T cells after yellow fever vaccination. Regarding the study as a whole: Peaking faster, on day 5 versus 15, the secondary response was nonetheless weaker.

This material consisted of CD4+ T cells sorted from PBMCs, taken 10 days after the yellow fever booster vaccination. The clonotype comes from a man aged 18 to 30 who received the YFV17D yellow fever vaccine.

CDR3 region: CASSLRPSRQGGTYEQYV. Here the CDR3 DNA reads TGTGCCAGCAGTTTAAGGCCATCGAGGCAGGGGGGGACCTACGAGCAGTACGTC. The rearrangement links TRBV27 to TRBJ2-7; D tentatively fits TRBD1 or TRBD2 (7 bases each). CDR1 and CDR2 (germline): MNHEY, SMNVEV (reference sequence). The CDR3 contains 18 residues. Trimming cost V 2 bases and J 2 bases, with 22 bases left between them.